Following are 6 T cell receptor beta chains from one sample sequenced in a study of blood T cell repertoires in COVID-19. Profiled with immunoSEQ multiplex PCR; TCRdb holds only in-frame clones, not every one. Of fewer than 350,000 clones in the sample, 90% were seen once. The sample comprised PBMCs or T cells enriched from blood (not recorded which). The source of these receptors is a young woman with acute COVID-19.

The J gene is TRBJ1-4, the V gene TRBV18; unclear D gene. V lost 0 bases and J 5 bases, leaving 7 bases between the germline ends. The CDR3 has 14 residues. The germline gives CDR1 KGHSH, CDR2 LQKENI. DNA for the CDR3: TGTGCCAGCTCACCACCAGCCCTAAATGAAAAACTGTTTTTT. It yields the protein CASSPPALNEKLFF.

Details on this clone: The germline gene is not matched at one end of the junction; a read error may be the cause. The chain combines TRBV2 with TRBJ2-1; 12 bases are a match to TRBD2. Per the germline V gene, CDR1 is SNHLY and CDR2 is FYNNEI. The CDR3 totals 17 residues. CDR3 bases: TGTGCCAGCAGCTACAGGACTAGCGGGATGGCCTACCATGAGCAGTTCTTC. Translation: CASSYRTSGMAYHEQFF.

The chain has TRBV7-9 and TRBJ2-7, with TRBD2 matching over 7 bases. The CDR3 length is 15 residues. The germline V gene has CDR1 SEHNR and CDR2 FQNEAQ (reference sequence). The ends lost 3 bases at V and 4 bases at J; junction bases unmatched: 9. CDR3: CASSLVQGGDYEQYF. The CDR3, as DNA: TGTGCCAGCAGCTTGGTTCAGGGAGGGGATTACGAGCAGTACTTC.

The genes are TRBV11-2 and TRBJ1-6; TRBD1 matches 7 bases. The CDR3 contains 17 residues. CDR1 SGHAT and CDR2 FQNNGV come from the germline V gene. V shed 4 bases and J 5 bases; nucleotides not matched to a gene: 11. The CDR3, as DNA: TGTGCCAGCAGCTCTTTTACAGGGGTTTCTCATAATTCACCCCTCCACTTT. Translating gives CASSSFTGVSHNSPLHF.

The chain employs TRBV18 and TRBJ1-5; TRBD1 aligns across 8 bases. The CDR3 is 14 residues long. V was clipped by 4 bases and J by 3 bases; unmatched bases: 2. CDR1 and CDR2 (germline): KGHSH, LQKENI. The DNA of the CDR3 is TGTGCCAGCTCACGACAGGGGCTCAATCAGCCCCAGCATTTT. This translates into CASSRQGLNQPQHF.

The V call is TRBV27, the J call TRBJ1-1; perhaps TRBD1 as D (6 bases). CDR1 MNHEY and CDR2 SMNVEV come from the germline V gene (reference sequence). Deletions cut 3 bases from V and 3 bases from J, with 14 bases between. This CDR3 is 15 amino acids long. Here the CDR3 DNA reads TGTGCCAGCAGTTTTTTAGCAGGGGCGGACACTGAAGCTTTCTTT. It is translated as CASSFLAGADTEAFF.